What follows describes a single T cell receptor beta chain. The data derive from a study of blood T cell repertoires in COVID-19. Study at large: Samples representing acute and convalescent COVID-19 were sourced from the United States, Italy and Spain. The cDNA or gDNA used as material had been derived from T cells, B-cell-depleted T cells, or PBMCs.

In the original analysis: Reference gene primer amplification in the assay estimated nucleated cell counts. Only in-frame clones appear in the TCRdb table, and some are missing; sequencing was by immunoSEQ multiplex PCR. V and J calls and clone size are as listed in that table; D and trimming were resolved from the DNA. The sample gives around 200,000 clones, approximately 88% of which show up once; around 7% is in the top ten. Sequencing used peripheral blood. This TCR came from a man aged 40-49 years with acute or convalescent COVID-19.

The CDR3 protein is CASSETGGDEKLFF. The DNA for the CDR3 is TGTGCCAGCTCCGAAACAGGGGGCGATGAAAAACTGTTTTTT. The genes are TRBV18 and TRBJ1-4, with 9 bases matching TRBD1. V dropped 6 bases and J dropped 6; count of bases not matched to a gene: 5. The germline CDR1 and CDR2 sequences are KGHSH and LQKENI. The CDR3 covers 14 residues.